A selection of T cell receptor beta chains follows, all from one sample in a study of T cell responses to AZD1222 COVID-19 vaccine. Sequenced by immunoSEQ multiplex PCR; TCRdb stores in-frame clones only, minus some. The table lists 95,000 to 150,000 clones, 70% to 85% of them singletons. The sequencing here drew on peripheral blood, taken 28 days after the second AZD1222 dose. These receptors were taken from an adult who received the AZD1222 COVID-19 vaccine. The CDR3 runs from the conserved cysteine through the conserved F or W. The order of the fields is D gene, J gene, V gene, clone size, CDR3 protein, CDR3 DNA. A D gene is named only where the DNA matches it firmly. Clone size is shown for a subset of rows, as once, few, many or a class of expanded clone.

d_call: NA
j_call: TRBJ2-3
v_call: TRBV5-4
clone_size: NA
cdr3_aa: CASSRDFSGSVGGAQYF
cdr3_nt: TGTGCCAGCAGCCGGGACTTCTCCGGTTCGGTTGGAGGCGCGCAGTATTTT

d_call: NA
j_call: TRBJ1-2
v_call: TRBV30
clone_size: few
cdr3_aa: CAWTEIYGYTF
cdr3_nt: TGTGCCTGGACCGAAATCTATGGCTACACCTTC

d_call: NA
j_call: TRBJ2-3
v_call: TRBV30
clone_size: NA
cdr3_aa: CAWSVLVGPRLNTDTQYF
cdr3_nt: TGTGCCTGGAGTGTACTTGTAGGGCCTCGGCTTAACACAGATACGCAGTATTTT

d_call: NA
j_call: TRBJ2-1
v_call: TRBV3-1/TRBV3-2
clone_size: few
cdr3_aa: CASSLRPGDAGSSYNEQFF
cdr3_nt: TGTGCCAGCAGCCTTCGCCCAGGGGACGCGGGGAGCTCCTACAATGAGCAGTTCTTC

d_call: NA
j_call: TRBJ1-5
v_call: TRBV30
clone_size: NA
cdr3_aa: CAWSVDAAGPQHF
cdr3_nt: TGTGCCTGGAGTGTCGACGCCGCGGGGCCCCAGCATTTT

d_call: NA
j_call: TRBJ2-7
v_call: TRBV5-1
clone_size: NA
cdr3_aa: CASSLVVAGNYEQYF
cdr3_nt: TGCGCCAGCAGCTTGGTGGTGGCAGGCAACTACGAGCAGTACTTC

d_call: NA
j_call: TRBJ2-7
v_call: TRBV12-1
clone_size: NA
cdr3_aa: CASSLHIYEQYF
cdr3_nt: TGTGCCAGCAGTCTTCATATCTACGAGCAGTACTTC

d_call: NA
j_call: TRBJ2-1
v_call: TRBV7-2
clone_size: NA
cdr3_aa: CASSLDPFYNEQFF
cdr3_nt: TGTGCCAGCAGCTTAGATCCTTTCTACAATGAGCAGTTCTTC

d_call: NA
j_call: TRBJ1-4
v_call: TRBV18
clone_size: NA
cdr3_aa: CASSPPGLSGSEKLFF
cdr3_nt: TGTGCCAGCTCACCGCCCGGTTTGTCCGGTAGTGAAAAACTGTTTTTT

d_call: NA
j_call: TRBJ1-2
v_call: TRBV29-1
clone_size: few
cdr3_aa: CSVETQQGNYGYTF
cdr3_nt: TGCAGCGTTGAAACCCAGCAGGGAAACTATGGCTACACCTTC

d_call: TRBD1
j_call: TRBJ1-3
v_call: TRBV18
clone_size: NA
cdr3_aa: CASSLPTGEAGNTIYF
cdr3_nt: TGTGCCAGCTCACTGCCAACAGGGGAAGCTGGAAACACCATATATTTT

d_call: NA
j_call: TRBJ1-1
v_call: TRBV6-5
clone_size: once
cdr3_aa: CASSYSPLTEAFF
cdr3_nt: TGTGCCAGCAGTTACTCCCCCCTCACTGAAGCTTTCTTT

d_call: NA
j_call: TRBJ1-6
v_call: TRBV6-9
clone_size: NA
cdr3_aa: CASSYPQNSPLHF
cdr3_nt: TGTGCCAGCAGTTACCCACAAAATTCACCCCTCCACTTT

d_call: NA
j_call: TRBJ2-5
v_call: TRBV7-2
clone_size: NA
cdr3_aa: CASSSPRDSETQYF
cdr3_nt: TGTGCCAGCAGCTCACCCCGGGACTCCGAGACCCAGTACTTC

d_call: NA
j_call: TRBJ1-2
v_call: TRBV4-1
clone_size: NA
cdr3_aa: CASSQDDRTFGGYTF
cdr3_nt: TGCGCCAGCAGCCAAGATGATAGAACCTTTGGGGGCTACACCTTC

d_call: TRBD1
j_call: TRBJ1-1
v_call: TRBV11-2
clone_size: NA
cdr3_aa: CASSFPTTGVNTEAFF
cdr3_nt: TGTGCCAGCAGCTTCCCGACGACAGGGGTGAACACTGAAGCTTTCTTT

d_call: TRBD1
j_call: TRBJ1-6
v_call: TRBV5-1
clone_size: NA
cdr3_aa: CASSLRGSGSPLHF
cdr3_nt: TGCGCCAGCAGCCTCAGGGGGTCGGGATCACCCCTCCACTTT

d_call: NA
j_call: TRBJ1-1
v_call: TRBV5-1
clone_size: NA
cdr3_aa: CASSSEPGGMNTEAFF
cdr3_nt: TGCGCCAGCAGCTCTGAGCCAGGCGGGATGAACACTGAAGCTTTCTTT

d_call: TRBD1
j_call: TRBJ2-1
v_call: TRBV11-3
clone_size: NA
cdr3_aa: CASSLRSGGGNEQFF
cdr3_nt: TGTGCCAGCAGCTTAAGATCAGGGGGTGGCAATGAGCAGTTCTTC

d_call: TRBD2
j_call: TRBJ2-1
v_call: TRBV7-2
clone_size: few
cdr3_aa: CASSFRSGVNEQFF
cdr3_nt: TGTGCCAGCAGCTTCCGTAGCGGGGTGAATGAGCAGTTCTTC

d_call: NA
j_call: TRBJ1-2
v_call: TRBV6-1
clone_size: few
cdr3_aa: CASSEILQGNYGYTF
cdr3_nt: TGTGCCAGCAGTGAAATATTACAGGGCAACTATGGCTACACCTTC

d_call: NA
j_call: TRBJ1-2
v_call: TRBV12-3/TRBV12-4
clone_size: NA
cdr3_aa: CASRRTDIYGYTF
cdr3_nt: TGTGCCAGCAGAAGGACAGATATCTATGGCTACACCTTC

d_call: NA
j_call: TRBJ1-4
v_call: TRBV15
clone_size: few
cdr3_aa: CATSRGVRGSNEKLFF
cdr3_nt: TGTGCCACCAGCAGAGGGGTCAGGGGATCTAATGAAAAACTGTTTTTT

d_call: NA
j_call: TRBJ1-1
v_call: TRBV6-5
clone_size: NA
cdr3_aa: CASSYQVKGYTEAFF
cdr3_nt: TGTGCCAGCAGTTACCAGGTCAAGGGGTACACTGAAGCTTTCTTT

d_call: TRBD2
j_call: TRBJ2-3
v_call: TRBV5-1
clone_size: NA
cdr3_aa: CASSPGLAGGLDTQYF
cdr3_nt: TGCGCCAGCAGCCCGGGACTAGCGGGGGGGCTGGATACGCAGTATTTT

d_call: NA
j_call: TRBJ2-7
v_call: TRBV19
clone_size: NA
cdr3_aa: CASSISGSYLYEQYF
cdr3_nt: TGTGCCAGTAGTATTTCGGGGAGCTACCTTTACGAGCAGTACTTC

d_call: TRBD1
j_call: TRBJ1-1
v_call: TRBV5-1
clone_size: once
cdr3_aa: CASSNSGDRCF
cdr3_nt: TGCGCCAGCAGCAACTCGGGGGACAGGTGTTTT

d_call: NA
j_call: TRBJ2-1
v_call: TRBV30
clone_size: NA
cdr3_aa: CAWSVRDEQFF
cdr3_nt: TGTGCCTGGAGTGTACGCGATGAGCAGTTCTTC

d_call: TRBD1
j_call: TRBJ1-5
v_call: TRBV6-5
clone_size: few
cdr3_aa: CASSPWDRNQPQHF
cdr3_nt: TGTGCCAGCAGTCCTTGGGACAGAAATCAGCCCCAGCATTTT

d_call: NA
j_call: TRBJ2-3
v_call: TRBV4-3
clone_size: NA
cdr3_aa: CASSQGIQTDTQYF
cdr3_nt: TGCGCCAGCAGCCAAGGGATACAGACAGATACGCAGTATTTT

d_call: NA
j_call: TRBJ1-1
v_call: TRBV2
clone_size: NA
cdr3_aa: CASSALSLYFF
cdr3_nt: TGTGCCAGCAGTGCCCTTTCCCTGTATTTCTTT

d_call: NA
j_call: TRBJ1-3
v_call: TRBV6-5
clone_size: NA
cdr3_aa: CATRRGSGNTIYF
cdr3_nt: TGTGCCACCAGGAGGGGCTCTGGAAACACCATATATTTT

d_call: TRBD1
j_call: TRBJ1-2
v_call: TRBV5-1
clone_size: NA
cdr3_aa: CASSLDQGAYGYTF
cdr3_nt: TGCGCCAGCAGCTTGGATCAGGGGGCCTATGGCTACACCTTC